This TCR beta chain originates from a study of control samples from healthy donors and cancer patients (dated by TCRdb to 2018 to 2021). A word on this clone: This clone's antigen is unknown. No base-level quality is on record; no much larger clone is a single base apart.

Libraries were prepared through the immunoSEQ multiplex PCR assay. Entries here come from immuneACCESS through TCRdb and include only in-frame sequences with V and J called. Some clones fail to appear in such tables; in the studies checked, an unresolved V gene covers under half of the shortfall, and the cause of the remainder is unknown. The sample contains about 49,000 clones, 70% to 90% of them found a single time. Of the sample, 2.8% is held by the ten largest clones. Per the germline V gene (reference sequence), DFQATT is the CDR1 and SNEGSKA is the CDR2. V and J are truncated by 1 base and 3 bases respectively, leaving an intervening sequence of 3 bases. The CDR3 runs 11 amino acids, cysteine and phenylalanine included. The sequence is cut down to CDR3 DNA, 33 bases in frame from base 1.

Sample: PBMCs. The chain is encoded by TRBV20-1 joined to TRBJ2-5; no confident D gene assignment can be made. The TCR was taken from a woman aged 45-65 years with lung cancer. At the DNA level, the sequence is TGCAGTGCTAGAGGGGAAGAGACCCAGTACTTC. Its protein reads: CSARGEETQYF.